A selection of T cell receptor beta chains follows, all from one sample in a study of T-cell memory formation after mild COVID-19. TCRdb ran MiXCR on the 5' RACE reads and lists one entry per CDR3 protein. Among hundreds of thousands of distinct CDR3 sequences listed, over 15% were seen once. Sequenced input: PBMCs or a T cell subset sorted from them (not recorded which). These receptors were collected from an adult woman who had mild COVID-19 (a few samples of this study predate the infection). Cell type and time point are not known. Each CDR3 is given with its conserved first and last residue. Each record gives: J gene, D gene, clone size, V gene, CDR3 DNA, CDR3 protein. A D gene is named only where the DNA matches it firmly. Clone size, where shown, is once, few, many, or a class for clones that have expanded.

J: TRBJ2-1; D: .; size: few; V: TRBV24-1; DNA: TGTGCCACCAGCGGGGCTGGGACCCATGAGCAGTTCTTC; CDR3: CATSGAGTHEQFF
J: TRBJ2-6; D: .; size: .; V: TRBV6-6; DNA: TGTGCCAGCAGATTTGCAGGGAACTCTGGGGCCAACGTCCTGACTTTC; CDR3: CASRFAGNSGANVLTF
J: TRBJ1-2; D: .; size: few; V: TRBV20-1; DNA: TGCAGTGCTAGGTCGCCCTATTACTATGGCTACACCTTC; CDR3: CSARSPYYYGYTF
J: TRBJ2-3; D: TRBD1; size: few; V: TRBV12-3/TRBV12-4; DNA: TGTGCCAGCAGCCCTAACAGGGGTACGACAGATACGCAGTATTTT; CDR3: CASSPNRGTTDTQYF
J: TRBJ2-7; D: .; size: few; V: TRBV9; DNA: TGTGCCAGCAGTGCTCCGAGCTGCGAGCAGTACTTC; CDR3: CASSAPSCEQYF
J: TRBJ2-3; D: TRBD1; size: .; V: TRBV9; DNA: TGTGCCAGCAGCTTCGGGACAGTATTCACAGATACGCAGTATTTT; CDR3: CASSFGTVFTDTQYF
J: TRBJ1-5; D: .; size: few; V: TRBV20-1; DNA: TGCAGTGCTAGACCCGACGGCAATCAGCCCCAGCATTTT; CDR3: CSARPDGNQPQHF
J: TRBJ1-1; D: .; size: .; V: TRBV3-1; DNA: TGTGCCAGCAGCCTCCAACAGGGCCAGGCTGAAGCTTTCTTT; CDR3: CASSLQQGQAEAFF
J: TRBJ2-5; D: TRBD1; size: .; V: TRBV24-1; DNA: TGTGCCACCAGTGTTGGACAGGGGTTGGAAGAGACCCAGTACTTC; CDR3: CATSVGQGLEETQYF
J: TRBJ2-2; D: .; size: few; V: TRBV5-6; DNA: TGTGCCAGCCATAGAGGGGGGGGAATCACCGGGGAGCTGTTTTTT; CDR3: CASHRGGGITGELFF
J: TRBJ1-5; D: .; size: few; V: TRBV3-1; DNA: TGTGCCAGCAGCCAGTGGGTGGATCAGCCCCAGCATTTT; CDR3: CASSQWVDQPQHF
J: TRBJ2-3; D: .; size: once; V: TRBV5-1; DNA: TGCGCCAGCAGCTTGTGGGCCGCGGGAGATACGCAGTATTTT; CDR3: CASSLWAAGDTQYF
J: TRBJ1-5; D: .; size: .; V: TRBV3-1; DNA: TGTGCCAGCAGCCAAGGGAGACTCCGTCAGCCCCAGCATTTT; CDR3: CASSQGRLRQPQHF
J: TRBJ2-2; D: TRBD2; size: .; V: TRBV6-4; DNA: TGTGCCAGCAGTGTTGGGACTAGCGGGGACACCGGGGAGCTGTTTTTT; CDR3: CASSVGTSGDTGELFF
J: TRBJ1-1; D: .; size: few; V: TRBV7-9; DNA: TGTGCCAGCAGCTTTTCTCCGGCGAACACTGAAGCTTTCTTT; CDR3: CASSFSPANTEAFF
J: TRBJ1-5; D: .; size: many; V: TRBV6-1; DNA: TGTGCCAGCAGTGGTGGTAGCGGGGCAAGCAATCAGCCCCAGCATTTT; CDR3: CASSGGSGASNQPQHF
J: TRBJ2-2; D: .; size: .; V: TRBV5-4; DNA: TGTGCCAGCAGCTTGACGTCCGTGAACACCGGGGAGCTGTTTTTT; CDR3: CASSLTSVNTGELFF
J: TRBJ2-2; D: .; size: few; V: TRBV5-1; DNA: TGCGCCAGCAGCTTGGGCGAGGCCGGGGAGCTGTTTTTT; CDR3: CASSLGEAGELFF
J: TRBJ1-1; D: .; size: .; V: TRBV7-9; DNA: TGTGCCAGCAGCTTCGGCCTGAACACTGAAGCTTTCTTT; CDR3: CASSFGLNTEAFF
J: TRBJ2-1; D: .; size: many; V: TRBV29-1; DNA: TGCAGCGTCCGCCCCGTTTGGGGGCCGGGGTACAATGAGCAGTTCTTC; CDR3: CSVRPVWGPGYNEQFF
J: TRBJ2-7; D: TRBD2; size: .; V: TRBV27; DNA: TGTGCCAGCAGTGGGTTAGCGGGAGGGCCTGAAGAGCAGTACTTC; CDR3: CASSGLAGGPEEQYF
J: TRBJ2-1; D: TRBD1; size: few; V: TRBV5-1; DNA: TGCGCCAGCAGCTTAACCGTGACAGGGGCCGGCAACAATGAGCAGTTCTTC; CDR3: CASSLTVTGAGNNEQFF
J: TRBJ2-7; D: TRBD2; size: .; V: TRBV5-1; DNA: TGCGCCAGCAGCTTAGCGGGACTGAAGGAGCAGTACTTC; CDR3: CASSLAGLKEQYF
J: TRBJ2-3; D: .; size: .; V: TRBV4-2; DNA: TGTGCCAGCAGCCAAGAGGGGAGGGGGCAGGAAGATACGCAGTATTTT; CDR3: CASSQEGRGQEDTQYF